The T cell receptor beta chain under discussion was sequenced for a study of OX40 agonist ivuxolimab in advanced cancers. Study details: Patient treatment consisted of intravenous ivuxolimab administration every 2 weeks at 0.01 to 10 mg/kg.

Sequenced by immunoSEQ multiplex PCR; TCRdb stores in-frame clones only, minus some. This table has approximately 58,000 clones, approximately 88% appearing once. V dropped 1 base and J dropped 5 bases, with 8 bases sitting between them. CDR3 length equals 14 residues. Germline loops: CDR1 ENHRY, CDR2 SYGVKD. The sequence was collected from an adult with an advanced solid tumor such as melanoma, head and neck, liver or kidney cancer. V and J are TRBV10-3 and TRBJ1-4; no clear D gene. This sample comprised CD4+ or CD8+ T cells sorted from blood, obtained in a trial of the OX40 agonist ivuxolimab. In DNA, the CDR3 is TGTGCCATCAGTGAGTTCCAGACCAATGAAAAACTGTTTTTT. It codes for CAISEFQTNEKLFF.